This T cell receptor (beta chain) came from a study of blood T cell repertoires in COVID-19. Study-level information: The United States, Italy and Spain were the sources of the acute and convalescent COVID-19 samples. T cells, B-cell-depleted T cells, or PBMCs supplied cDNA or gDNA.

Authors' data handling: Cell counts per sample came from amplifying reference gene primers. Assay: immunoSEQ multiplex PCR; the TCRdb copy retains only in-frame clones and omits some. V and J calls and clone size are as listed in that table; D and trimming were resolved from the DNA. This sample has fewer than 130,000 clones, with approximately 70% found just once. Germline V gene lookup returns CDR1 SGHTA and CDR2 FQGNSA. Trimming pared 1 base from V and 0 bases from J, leaving 10 bases between. The length of the CDR3 is 15 residues. This clone was observed once. Sequenced: peripheral blood. This chain joins TRBV7-2 and TRBJ2-7, with TRBD2 as a possible D gene (6 bases). The source is a woman aged 55-70 years with acute or convalescent COVID-19. The CDR3 sequence: CASSLEGGVSYEQYF. Written as DNA, the CDR3 is TGTGCCAGCAGCTTAGAAGGCGGGGTCTCCTACGAGCAGTACTTC.